Listed below are T cell receptor beta chains from one sample, sequenced in a study of blood T cell repertoires in COVID-19. Using immunoSEQ multiplex PCR, the repertoire was profiled, and TCRdb retains in-frame clones only, with some absent. The sample holds around 50,000 clones; 83% are singletons and the top ten take approximately 5.7%. Sequencing was done on a sample of peripheral blood. All receptors come from a human donor in a cohort sampled during active COVID-19. Each CDR3 is given with its conserved first and last residue. The D gene is left open where the match is weak. Part of the rows lack a size; the others show once, few, many or a class for expanded clones.

NA,TRBJ2-5,TRBV5-1,once,CASSVGQLLNQETQYF,TGCGCCAGCAGCGTCGGACAGCTCCTAAACCAAGAGACCCAGTACTTC
TRBD2,TRBJ2-6,TRBV19,few,CASSSTAGAGANVLTF,TGTGCCAGTAGTTCTACGGCGGGGGCTGGGGCCAACGTCCTGACTTTC
TRBD2,TRBJ2-2,TRBV4-1,NA,CASSPLGTSGGTGELFF,TGCGCCAGCAGCCCTCTGGGGACTAGCGGGGGTACCGGGGAGCTGTTTTTT
TRBD1,TRBJ2-7,TRBV11-2,few,CASSLGTGGEVSYEQYF,TGTGCCAGCAGCTTAGGGACAGGGGGCGAAGTGTCCTACGAGCAGTACTTC
NA,TRBJ2-5,TRBV5-1,NA,CASSSQGPETQYF,TGCGCCAGCAGCTCCCAGGGGCCTGAGACCCAGTACTTC
NA,TRBJ2-7,TRBV5-1,NA,CASSLDPGSSSYEQYF,TGCGCCAGCAGCTTGGACCCAGGCTCAAGCTCCTACGAGCAGTACTTC
NA,TRBJ1-6,TRBV4-3,NA,CASSQVMDSNSPLHF,TGCGCCAGCAGCCAAGTCATGGACAGTAATTCACCCCTCCACTTT
TRBD1,TRBJ2-7,TRBV27,NA,CASSLSTGEKQYF,TGTGCCAGCAGTTTATCGACAGGGGAGAAGCAGTACTTC
NA,TRBJ2-5,TRBV27,NA,CASRSLGQQETQYF,TGTGCCAGCAGATCCTTAGGACAACAAGAGACCCAGTACTTC
NA,TRBJ1-1,TRBV7-2,NA,CASSFSLGFTEAFF,TGTGCCAGCAGCTTTTCGCTCGGGTTCACTGAAGCTTTCTTT
TRBD2,TRBJ2-3,TRBV5-4,NA,CASSPSGTSDTDTQYF,TGTGCCAGCAGCCCCTCCGGGACTAGCGACACAGATACGCAGTATTTT
NA,TRBJ1-1,TRBV7-2,NA,CASSPGGWTEAFF,TGTGCCAGCAGCCCCGGAGGGTGGACTGAAGCTTTCTTT
NA,TRBJ1-1,TRBV4-2,NA,CASSQVPRGSMNTEAFF,TGTGCCAGCAGCCAAGTACCAAGGGGGAGCATGAACACTGAAGCTTTCTTT
TRBD2,TRBJ2-5,TRBV7-8,NA,CASSPGTSGGSQETQYF,TGTGCCAGCAGCCCCGGGACTAGCGGGGGCTCCCAAGAGACCCAGTACTTC
NA,TRBJ1-3,TRBV5-1,few,CASSSGHPSSGNTIYF,TGCGCCAGCAGTTCCGGACACCCTAGCTCTGGAAACACCATATATTTT
TRBD1,TRBJ2-3,TRBV9,NA,CASSPGRGQGARGDTQYF,TGTGCCAGCAGCCCAGGGAGAGGACAGGGGGCGCGGGGAGATACGCAGTATTTT
TRBD1,TRBJ1-6,TRBV10-1,few,CASRTGTWSPLHF,TGCGCCAGCAGGACAGGGACGTGGTCACCCCTCCACTTT
NA,TRBJ2-2,TRBV5-6,NA,CASSYLSIAANTGELFF,TGTGCCAGCAGCTACCTCTCTATCGCCGCGAACACCGGGGAGCTGTTTTTT
NA,TRBJ1-6,TRBV2,few,CASKGTVGANSPLHF,TGTGCCAGCAAGGGCACAGTAGGGGCGAATTCACCCCTCCACTTT
NA,TRBJ1-2,TRBV7-2,NA,CASSPWTVGSNYGYTF,TGTGCCAGCAGCCCATGGACAGTGGGAAGCAACTATGGCTACACCTTC
TRBD2,TRBJ2-2,TRBV3-1/TRBV3-2,NA,CASSHPSGGAEITGELFF,TGTGCCAGCAGCCACCCTAGCGGGGGGGCCGAAATCACCGGGGAGCTGTTTTTT
NA,TRBJ1-1,TRBV5-1,NA,CASNPGQGDSMNTEAFF,TGCGCCAGTAACCCCGGCCAAGGAGACAGCATGAACACTGAAGCTTTCTTT
TRBD1,TRBJ2-1,TRBV2,NA,CASSPDRYNEQFF,TGTGCCAGCAGTCCGGACAGGTACAATGAGCAGTTCTTC
TRBD2,TRBJ2-7,TRBV11-2,NA,CASSFGGAIAYEQYF,TGTGCCAGCAGCTTCGGGGGGGCCATAGCTTACGAGCAGTACTTC
TRBD2,TRBJ2-7,TRBV11-2,once,CASSFGTSGATYEQYF,TGTGCCAGCAGCTTCGGGACTAGCGGGGCCACCTACGAGCAGTACTTC
TRBD2,TRBJ2-3,TRBV4-2,NA,CASSQDRASGADTQYF,TGTGCCAGCAGCCAAGATCGTGCTAGCGGGGCAGATACGCAGTATTTT
NA,TRBJ1-6,TRBV25-1,NA,CASRDKGYNSPLHF,TGTGCCAGCAGGGACAAGGGATATAATTCACCCCTCCACTTT
NA,TRBJ1-3,TRBV19,NA,CASSIWQGLGNTIYF,TGTGCCAGTAGTATCTGGCAGGGTCTCGGAAACACCATATATTTT
TRBD2,TRBJ2-3,TRBV13,NA,CASSLRTSGGASDTQYF,TGTGCCAGCAGCTTACGGACTAGCGGGGGGGCTTCAGATACGCAGTATTTT
NA,TRBJ1-4,TRBV7-2,NA,CASSLSTGPNEKLFF,TGTGCCAGCAGCTTAAGTACAGGTCCTAATGAAAAACTGTTTTTT
NA,TRBJ1-1,TRBV18,NA,CASSPRGQGNTEAFF,TGTGCCAGCTCACCCCGAGGCCAGGGGAACACTGAAGCTTTCTTT
NA,TRBJ2-4,TRBV6-5,once,CASSDSWLAKNIQYF,TGTGCCAGCAGTGACTCGTGGCTAGCCAAAAACATTCAGTACTTC
NA,TRBJ2-5,TRBV5-6,NA,CAYQGRGFQETQYF,TGTGCTTACCAGGGGAGGGGCTTCCAAGAGACCCAGTACTTC
NA,TRBJ2-3,TRBV6-5,NA,CASSYSRPSPRKYF,TGTGCCAGCAGTTATTCCAGACCTAGTCCCCGGAAGTATTTT
NA,TRBJ2-3,TRBV3-1/TRBV3-2,NA,CASSRQGSTDTQYF,TGTGCCAGCAGCCGCCAGGGAAGCACAGATACGCAGTATTTT
NA,TRBJ1-4,TRBV4-3,few,CASSQGRGLRKEEKLFF,TGCGCCAGCAGCCAAGGCCGGGGACTCAGAAAGGAAGAAAAACTGTTTTTT
TRBD2,TRBJ2-2,TRBV9,NA,CASSVGRLAVNTGELFF,TGTGCCAGCAGCGTAGGGCGCCTAGCGGTAAACACCGGGGAGCTGTTTTTT
NA,TRBJ1-1,TRBV29-1,NA,CSALRQERVTEAFF,TGCAGCGCCCTCAGACAGGAGAGAGTCACTGAAGCTTTCTTT
TRBD1,TRBJ1-2,TRBV7-2,few,CASSVTGTEPYGYTF,TGTGCCAGCAGCGTCACCGGGACAGAACCCTATGGCTACACCTTC
TRBD1,TRBJ2-7,TRBV29-1,few,CSVGGSGGQYF,TGCAGCGTTGGGGGATCAGGGGGGCAGTACTTC
TRBD1,TRBJ1-1,TRBV7-3,NA,CASSKTGTGLSEAFF,TGTGCCAGCAGCAAAACCGGGACAGGGTTATCTGAAGCTTTCTTT
TRBD2,TRBJ2-2,TRBV6-2/TRBV6-3,NA,CASSYTLAGAGSGELFF,TGTGCCAGCAGTTACACCTTAGCGGGGGCCGGGTCCGGGGAGCTGTTTTTT
NA,TRBJ1-1,TRBV7-9,NA,CASSAGNRDTEAFF,TGTGCCAGCAGCGCAGGGAATAGGGACACTGAAGCTTTCTTT
TRBD2,TRBJ2-3,TRBV5-4,NA,CASSFKVLAGGVTDTQYF,TGTGCCAGCAGCTTCAAAGTTCTAGCGGGGGGGGTAACAGATACGCAGTATTTT
NA,TRBJ2-3,TRBV6-2/TRBV6-3,NA,CASSPGGGGEYF,TGTGCCAGCAGTCCGGGCGGGGGCGGAGAGTATTTT